This T cell receptor beta chain was sequenced in a study of T cells in Graves' hyperthyroidism and ophthalmopathy (dated by TCRdb to about 2019). At the level of the whole study: Peripheral blood samples were taken at the time of initial diagnosis, prior to any treatment. TCR Vbeta CDR3 sequencing of some 140 peripheral blood samples (around 45 ophthalmopathy, 75 or so hyperthyroidism and about 17 progressor patients) is reported in the paper. Once sampling was done, hyperthyroidism patients were given methimazole at a starting dose of 30 mg daily, whereas ophthalmopathy patients were given high-dose intravenous methylprednisolone. In more than 5 Graves' hyperthyroidism patients, the study also compared T-cell repertoires from thyroid tissue with T-cell repertoires from blood. For training and testing, the approximately 92 patients in the discovery cohort were randomly divided in a 7:3 ratio. An independent validation cohort of around 19 hyperthyroidism patients and approximately 17 patients who later progressed to ophthalmopathy tested prospective prediction of ophthalmopathy. TCR V-J signatures able to tell the groups apart were searched for in a discovery cohort of approximately 95 patients, of whom approximately 40 had Graves' ophthalmopathy and under 65 had stable Graves' hyperthyroidism. Overall study outcomes, separate from this receptor: Ophthalmopathy was separated from stable hyperthyroidism by a 13 V-J signature model, with approximately 85% sensitivity and 81% to 83% specificity obtained in cross-validation and 80%/75% obtained in testing. No statistical method was used to set the sample size in advance, and investigators knew the group allocation. Most expanded thyroid clonotypes (frequency above 0.001) were also detected in blood, a finding suggesting that blood repertoires may reflect thyroid immune responses. In validation, progression to ophthalmopathy was predicted by the model with 70% to 71% sensitivity and nearly 75% specificity, a median of 6.5 months before onset.

Trimming leaves V shorter by 7 bases and J shorter by 4 bases, with the junction holding 6 bases beyond the gene matches. From the cysteine up to the phenylalanine, the CDR3 has a length of 14 residues. Only the CDR3 part of the read is kept: 42 bases, read in frame from the first base. The germline V gene specifies SNHLY as CDR1 and FYNNEI as CDR2. Stable Graves' hyperthyroidism was defined as no progression to ophthalmopathy during 18 months of follow-up. Hyperthyroidism patients were newly diagnosed, had a disease duration of under 2 months, and were aged 18 to 65 years. The study excluded patients with uncontrolled infections, other autoimmune diseases, pregnancy or lactation. Diagnoses were established on the basis of clinical symptoms, serum thyroxine and TRAb, thyroid ultrasound, and orbital computed tomography. PBMCs were isolated from 10 ml of fresh peripheral blood by Ficoll-Paque density gradient centrifugation. Total RNA was extracted using Trizol reagent, and RNA quality was assessed on an Agilent 2100 Bioanalyzer.

This clonotype was counted ten times or more. The specificity of this receptor is unknown. No base-level quality is on record; no much larger clone is a single base apart. Amplification of TCR beta CDR3 regions was carried out from RNA transcripts. The first round of RT-PCR for the TCR CDR3 was performed with the HTBI primer set and the Qiagen OneStep RT-PCR kit. Libraries were constructed in a second round of multiplex PCR, after which size selection and purification were performed. Libraries were sequenced paired-end with 100 bp reads on an Illumina HiSeq2000. Per the source publication's procedure: SOAPnuke was used to process the raw data, throwing out any read that contained adapters or uncalled bases, had a mean Phred below 15, or lacked an exact constant-primer or identifier match. High-quality paired reads were merged with COPE v1.2.5, and unique nucleotide sequences were defined as clonotypes. Clonotypes were aligned to IMGT TRBV, TRBD and TRBJ reference segments using MiTCR v1.1. Only V-J combinations with frequency above 0.0001, covering 99% to 99.2% of repertoires, were analysed. A TCS score was defined as the ratio of F50 (clonal expansion) to E x V (chaos), with BLOSUM62-based TCRdist applied between CDR3 peptides within each V-J. Welch's t-statistics and random forest reduced 500 to 550 V-J features to some 14, which were used in a naive Bayes classifier (R e1071). TCRdb reprocessing: public reads trimmed at Q25 with fastp, clones called with MiXCR, in-frame beta chains kept. Under each unique CDR3 protein, matching rows form one entry showing the most common genes and DNA. What appears here as the V and J calls and clone size reflects TCRdb's work, not the paper's. The table for this sample lists fewer than 400,000 distinct CDR3 sequences; roughly 17% of them were counted only once. The ten largest clones add up to around 33% of the sample.

The clonotype originates from a man under 40 with Graves' hyperthyroidism. The sequenced material came from blood. The V gene is TRBV2 and the J gene is TRBJ2-1; 8 nucleotides in the junction match TRBD2. The CDR3 protein is CASTLAGRYNEQFF. DNA sequence: TGTGCCAGCACCTTAGCGGGACGGTACAATGAGCAGTTCTTC.